This note documents a single T cell receptor beta chain sequence. Germline V gives CDR1 MGHRA, CDR2 YSYEKL. The V and J ends lost 1 base and 6 bases respectively, with 10 bases between them. The CDR3 runs to 14 residues. This sample stems from a study of blood T cell repertoires in COVID-19. Looking at the study overall: Nucleic acid was either cDNA or gDNA, and it came from T cells, B-cell-depleted T cells, or PBMCs.

Libraries were prepared by immunoSEQ multiplex PCR; TCRdb keeps only in-frame clonotypes and omits some of them. The sample includes a few hundred thousand clones, approximately 85% of them seen just once. The cohort comprised adults aged about 18 to 100 years residing in some 24 US areas. V usage is TRBV4-1 and J usage is TRBJ2-1; D unresolved. The material sequenced was PBMCs or T cells enriched from blood (not recorded which). This clonotype was obtained from a man aged 30 to 45 who had recovered from COVID-19. The CDR3 DNA reads TGCGCCAGCAGCCAAGTAATATTACTCAATGAGCAGTTCTTC. It encodes CASSQVILLNEQFF.